The sequence of this T cell receptor (beta chain) was determined in a study of CXCR3-negative and CXCR3-positive naive CD8 T cells. The authors prepared UMI-labeled TRB cDNA libraries by 5' RACE. TCRdb reanalyzed the 5' RACE reads and collapses them to one entry per CDR3 protein, without DNA. This listing includes fewer than 60,000 distinct CDR3 sequences. The sorter processed each CD8+ T cell subset in triplicate at some 300,000 cells apiece. Germline V gene sequence: CDR1 SQVTM, CDR2 ANQGSEA. The CDR3 loop spans 11 amino acids. The chain carries TRBV29-1 and TRBJ2-7. This TCR was recovered from a human donor in good health. Some clones in this sample may be carry-over from other donors' samples. Material: memory CD8+ T cells from blood. CDR3 residues: CSVVGVYEQYF.